The 7 T cell receptor beta chains given below trace back to one sample, sequenced in a study of T cell responses to AZD1222 COVID-19 vaccine listed by TCRdb under 2021. Library method: the immunoSEQ multiplex PCR assay. TCRdb carries this immuneACCESS record with in-frame sequences only. Its versions omit some clonotypes, under half of them owing to an unresolved V gene in the studies checked, with the rest unexplained. The table for this sample lists about 200,000 clones; approximately 91% of them were counted only once. Jointly, the top ten make up nearly 3.5% of the sample. The time point label of this sample denotes: about 28 days (+/-7) after the second vaccine dose. The source material was peripheral blood, sampled 28 days after the second AZD1222 dose. The receptor set was obtained from an adult who received the AZD1222 COVID-19 vaccine.

The chain joins TRBV24-1 to TRBJ2-2; TRBD2 might be the D (6 bases). The CDR3 is made up of 16 amino acids. V lost 3 bases to trimming and J lost 7 bases, with 17 bases between them. Germline-derived CDR1 and CDR2 are KGHDR and SFDVKD. As DNA, the CDR3 is TGTGCCACCAGTGATCAGCTGAGACGGGGAGGCGGGGAGCTGTTTTTT. This sequence encodes CATSDQLRRGGGELFF.

This clone has just a few counts. This chain links TRBV14 with TRBJ1-2; D ambiguous. V gave up 4 bases and J gave up 8 bases, with 11 bases separating them. The V gene's germline CDR1 is SGHDN and CDR2 FVKESK. The CDR3 loop spans 12 amino acids. The CDR3 nucleotides are TGTGCCAGCAGCCCGTCCGGGCTCGGCTACACCTTC. Translated, it gives CASSPSGLGYTF.

CDR3 DNA: TGTGCCAGCAGTTCACCGGGACACGCTATCTATGGCTACACCTTC. Its protein is CASSSPGHAIYGYTF. The V and J genes are TRBV6-2 or TRBV6-3 and TRBJ1-2; tentative D call: TRBD1 (6 bases). V was clipped by 4 bases and J by 4 bases, with 16 bases between them. Per the germline V gene, CDR1 is MNHEY and CDR2 is SVGEGT. This CDR3 is built from 15 residues.

This clone has a handful of counts. The V call is TRBV19, the J call TRBJ1-2, with D maybe TRBD1 (6 bases). V lost 4 bases and J 8 bases, leaving 17 bases between the germline ends. This CDR3 has 14 amino acids. Germline CDR1 reads LNHDA; CDR2 reads SQIVND (reference sequence). The CDR3 protein is CASSTGGGGSGYTF. In nucleotides, the CDR3 is TGTGCCAGTAGTACCGGGGGCGGCGGGTCCGGCTACACCTTC.

The chain recombines TRBV6-6 with TRBJ2-3, with D maybe TRBD2 (6 bases). Trimming cost V 4 bases and J 1 base, with 15 bases left between them. The CDR3 sequence is 16 residues long. Germline V gene data show CDR1 as MNHNY and CDR2 as SVGAGI (reference sequence). CDR3 sequence reads: CASSLGIASGTDTQYF. The CDR3 coding sequence is TGTGCCAGCAGTTTGGGTATTGCTAGCGGCACAGATACGCAGTATTTT.

The CDR3 sequence is CASSETGENTEAFF. CDR3 coding DNA: TGCGCCAGCAGCGAAACAGGGGAGAACACTGAAGCTTTCTTT. The V gene is TRBV5-1, the J gene TRBJ1-1; TRBD1 agrees at 7 bases. This CDR3 has 14 residues. The V gene's germline CDR1 is SGHRS and CDR2 YFSETQ. V shed 4 bases, J shed 1 base, and the junction held 4 bases outside the gene matches.

The V call is TRBV5-1, the J call TRBJ2-5, with D tentatively TRBD1 (6 bases). CDR3 length: 16 residues. V was pared by 0 bases and J by 0 bases, with 12 bases between. The germline CDR1 and CDR2 sequences are SGHRS and YFSETQ. The CDR3 here is CASSLGGTKYQETQYF. The CDR3 nucleotides are TGCGCCAGCAGCTTGGGGGGGACAAAGTACCAAGAGACCCAGTACTTC.